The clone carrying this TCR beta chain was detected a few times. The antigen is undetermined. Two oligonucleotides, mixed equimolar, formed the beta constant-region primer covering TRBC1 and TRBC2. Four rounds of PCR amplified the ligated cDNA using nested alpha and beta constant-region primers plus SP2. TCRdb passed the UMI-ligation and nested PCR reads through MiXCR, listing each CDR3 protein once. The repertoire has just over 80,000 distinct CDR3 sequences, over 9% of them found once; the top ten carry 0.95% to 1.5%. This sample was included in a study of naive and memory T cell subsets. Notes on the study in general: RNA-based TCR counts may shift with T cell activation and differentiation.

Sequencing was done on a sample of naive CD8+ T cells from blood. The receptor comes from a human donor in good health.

The CDR3 is CASSLFESAGIRETQYF. Here the CDR3 DNA reads TGTGCCAGCAGCTTATTCGAGTCGGCAGGGATTAGGGAGACCCAGTACTTC. This chain joins TRBV11-2 and TRBJ2-5; the D gene is possibly TRBD1 (5 bases). From germline, CDR1 is SGHAT and CDR2 FQNNGV. V lost 2 bases, J lost 5 bases, and 21 bases lay in between. The CDR3 runs 17 residues.